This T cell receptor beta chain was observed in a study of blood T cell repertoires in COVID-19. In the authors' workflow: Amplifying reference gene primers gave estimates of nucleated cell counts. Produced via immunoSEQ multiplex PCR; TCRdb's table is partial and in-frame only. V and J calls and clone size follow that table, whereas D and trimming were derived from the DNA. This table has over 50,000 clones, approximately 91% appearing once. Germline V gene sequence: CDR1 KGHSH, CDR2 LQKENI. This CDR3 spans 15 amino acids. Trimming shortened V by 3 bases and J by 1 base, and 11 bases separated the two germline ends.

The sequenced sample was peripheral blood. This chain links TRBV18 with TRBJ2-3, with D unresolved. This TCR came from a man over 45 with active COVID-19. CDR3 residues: CASSPNWSGTDTQYF. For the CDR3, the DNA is TGTGCCAGCTCACCTAATTGGAGCGGCACAGATACGCAGTATTTT.